This T cell receptor beta chain comes out of a study of molecular identifiers for immune sequencing clone quantification. One entry per CDR3 protein results from TCRdb running MiXCR on the PCR reads. Among more than 450,000 distinct CDR3 sequences listed, about a fifth were seen once. The CDR3 length is 18 residues. Germline V CDR1 and CDR2: SQVTM, ANQGSEA. This clonotype appeared many times. At one of its ends the junction is not consistent with the germline gene, which may arise from a read error. The sequence was collected from a human donor in good health. Some libraries in this study had Jurkat cell RNA spiked in. Material: naive CD8+ T cells from blood, with Jurkat cell RNA spiked in. As to subset: FACS-sorted CD8+CD4-CCR7+CD45RA+ naive T cells. The chain combines TRBV29-1 with TRBJ1-2, with 8 positions matching TRBD1. The CDR3 reads CSAELLTGETALNYGYTF. The CDR3 DNA reads as TGCAGCGCTGAACTTCTGACAGGGGAAACCGCCCTCAACTATGGCTACACCTTC.